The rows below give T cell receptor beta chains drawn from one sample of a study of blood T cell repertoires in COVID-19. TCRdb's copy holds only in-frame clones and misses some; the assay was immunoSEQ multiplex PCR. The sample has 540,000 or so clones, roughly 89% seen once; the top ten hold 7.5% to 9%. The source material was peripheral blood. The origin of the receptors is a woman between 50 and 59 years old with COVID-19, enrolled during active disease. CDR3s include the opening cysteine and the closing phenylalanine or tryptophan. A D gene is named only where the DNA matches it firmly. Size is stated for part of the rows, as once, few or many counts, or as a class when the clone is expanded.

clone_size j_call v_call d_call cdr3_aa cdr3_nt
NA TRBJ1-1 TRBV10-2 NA CASSWTENTEAFF TGCGCCAGCAGTTGGACAGAGAACACTGAAGCTTTCTTT
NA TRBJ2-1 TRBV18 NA CASSPPVSGRLDEQFF TGTGCCAGCTCACCACCGGTTTCGGGGAGGCTGGATGAGCAGTTCTTC
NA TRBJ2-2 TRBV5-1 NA CASSPDSPELFF TGCGCCAGCAGCCCGGACAGTCCGGAGCTGTTTTTT
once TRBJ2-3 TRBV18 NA CASSPPTGSVHTDTQYF TGTGCCAGCTCACCTCCCACCGGGAGTGTTCACACAGATACGCAGTATTTT
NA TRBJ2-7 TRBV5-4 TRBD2 CASNGRGDYEQYF TGTGCCAGCAATGGGCGGGGGGACTACGAGCAGTACTTC
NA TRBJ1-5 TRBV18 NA CASSPRGGSGNQPQHF TGTGCCAGCTCCCCCCGGGGAGGTTCAGGGAATCAGCCCCAGCATTTT
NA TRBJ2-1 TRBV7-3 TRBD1 CASSWGQGRDEQFF TGTGCCAGCAGCTGGGGACAGGGGCGGGATGAGCAGTTCTTC
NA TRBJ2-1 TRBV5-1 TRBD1 CASSQGQGAFNEQFF TGCGCCAGCAGCCAGGGACAGGGGGCGTTTAATGAGCAGTTCTTC
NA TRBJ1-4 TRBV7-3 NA CASSSCTTQEKLFF TGTGCCAGCAGCTCCTGCACAACCCAAGAAAAACTGTTTTTT
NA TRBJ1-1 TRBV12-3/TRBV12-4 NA CASSLAQVTEAFF TGTGCCAGCAGTTTAGCGCAGGTCACTGAAGCTTTCTTT
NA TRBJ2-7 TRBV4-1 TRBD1 CASSPMRGQDAYEQYF TGCGCCAGCAGCCCGATGAGGGGACAGGATGCCTACGAGCAGTACTTC
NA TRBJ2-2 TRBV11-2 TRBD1 CASSLGLSPGGPNTGELFF TGTGCCAGCAGCTTAGGGCTGAGCCCAGGGGGTCCGAACACCGGGGAGCTGTTTTTT
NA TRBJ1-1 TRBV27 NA CASSSSWRLDTEAFF TGTGCCAGCAGTTCCTCGTGGCGCCTAGACACTGAAGCTTTCTTT
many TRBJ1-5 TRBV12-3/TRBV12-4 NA CASSLNFNQPQHF TGTGCCAGCAGTCTAAACTTCAATCAGCCCCAGCATTTT
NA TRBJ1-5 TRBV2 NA CASRAEQGRGSNQPQHF TGTGCCAGCAGGGCCGAACAGGGTCGGGGTAGCAATCAGCCCCAGCATTTT
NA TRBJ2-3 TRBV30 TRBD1 CAWSGGQANTQYF TGTGCCTGGTCAGGGGGCCAGGCAAATACGCAGTATTTT
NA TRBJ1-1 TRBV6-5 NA CASSSETVLNTEAFF TGTGCCAGCAGTTCCGAGACAGTCCTTAACACTGAAGCTTTCTTT
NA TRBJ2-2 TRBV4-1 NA CASSQDHPRVFDTGELFF TGCGCCAGCAGCCAAGATCACCCCAGGGTGTTCGACACCGGGGAGCTGTTTTTT
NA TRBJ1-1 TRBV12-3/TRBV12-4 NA CASSITGNTEAFF TGTGCCAGCAGTATAACAGGGAACACTGAAGCTTTCTTT